The sample holds many counts of the clone carrying this T cell receptor (beta chain). Its antigen is unidentified. This sample is drawn from a study of regulatory T cells in long-lasting Graves disease. Study results and caveats: Persistent Graves' patients showed less TCR diversity than newly diagnosed patients showed. The number of shared public clonotypes was higher in persistent patients (more than 2,500) than new patients (around 890).

The time point here: newly diagnosed GD, antithyroid drugs for less than 3 months. The TCR library was made from RNA that had been extracted from PBMCs in TRIzol. The patients included were those that came from an endocrinology department in Xi'an, China. V was pared by 6 bases and J by 2 bases, with 16 bases between. CDR1 is KGHSH, CDR2 LQKENI, per germline. The CDR3 spans 15 residues. For TCR beta, libraries came from iRepertoire HTBI primers and Arm-PCR of CDR3 regions. TCRdb re-derived calls from the multiplex PCR reads in MiXCR, one entry per CDR3 protein. The sample lists 400,000 to 550,000 distinct CDR3 sequences; 14% to 15% were seen once. This sample was shared with a second study, whose subject was T cells in Graves' hyperthyroidism and ophthalmopathy. This second study notes: Clonotypes that were expanded in thyroid above 0.001 mostly appeared in blood too.

The sample consisted of peripheral blood mononuclear cells (PBMCs), taken at new diagnosis, from a patient treated with antithyroid drugs. This TCR derives from a woman aged 25-40 years with Graves disease. The gene calls are TRBV18 and TRBJ1-2; D perhaps matches TRBD1 (5 bases). The CDR3 sequence: CASSIQGGWNYGYTF. The CDR3 bases are TGTGCCAGCTCGATCCAGGGCGGATGGAACTATGGCTACACCTTC.